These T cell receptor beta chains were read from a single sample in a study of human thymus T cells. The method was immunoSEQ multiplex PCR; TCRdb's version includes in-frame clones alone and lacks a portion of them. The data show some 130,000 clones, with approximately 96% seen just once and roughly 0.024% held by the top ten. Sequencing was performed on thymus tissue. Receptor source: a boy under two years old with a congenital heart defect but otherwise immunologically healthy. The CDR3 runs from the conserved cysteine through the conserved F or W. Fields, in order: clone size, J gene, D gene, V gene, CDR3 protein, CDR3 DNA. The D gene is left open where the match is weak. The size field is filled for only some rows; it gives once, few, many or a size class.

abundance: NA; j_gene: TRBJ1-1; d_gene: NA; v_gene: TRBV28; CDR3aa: CASSAIDREGNTEAFF; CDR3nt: TGTGCCAGCAGTGCAATCGACCGGGAAGGGAACACTGAAGCTTTCTTT
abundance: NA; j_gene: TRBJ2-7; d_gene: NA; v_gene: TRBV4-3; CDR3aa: CASSQERGSPLSYEQYF; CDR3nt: TGCGCCAGCAGCCAAGAGCGGGGTTCCCCGCTGTCCTACGAGCAGTACTTC
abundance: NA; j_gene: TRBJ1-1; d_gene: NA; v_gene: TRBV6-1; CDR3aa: CASSGWGAGENTEAFF; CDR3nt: TGTGCCAGCAGTGGATGGGGGGCTGGTGAGAACACTGAAGCTTTCTTT
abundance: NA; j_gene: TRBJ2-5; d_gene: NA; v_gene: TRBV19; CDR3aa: CASSLGRGETQYF; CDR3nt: TGTGCCAGTAGCCTTGGGCGGGGAGAGACCCAGTACTTC
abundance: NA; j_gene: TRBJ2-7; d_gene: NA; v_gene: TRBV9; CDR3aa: CASSVGGWDYEQYF; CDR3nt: TGTGCCAGCAGCGTAGGGGGATGGGATTACGAGCAGTACTTC
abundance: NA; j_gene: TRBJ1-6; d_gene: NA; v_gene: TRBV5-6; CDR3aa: CASSQSARVNSNSPLHF; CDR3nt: TGTGCCAGCAGCCAGAGCGCCAGGGTCAATTCGAATTCACCCCTCCACTTT
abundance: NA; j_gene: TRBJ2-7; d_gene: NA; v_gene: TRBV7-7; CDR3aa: CASSWDSRAYEQYF; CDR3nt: TGTGCCAGCAGCTGGGATTCGAGAGCCTACGAGCAGTACTTC
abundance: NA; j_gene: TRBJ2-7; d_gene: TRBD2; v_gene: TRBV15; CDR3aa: CATSRRLAGGIYEQYF; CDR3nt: TGTGCCACCAGCAGGCGGCTAGCGGGGGGGATCTACGAGCAGTACTTC
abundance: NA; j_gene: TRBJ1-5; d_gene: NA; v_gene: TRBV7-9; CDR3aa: CASTKDMGERKHF; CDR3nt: TGTGCCAGCACCAAAGACATGGGGGAAAGAAAGCATTTT
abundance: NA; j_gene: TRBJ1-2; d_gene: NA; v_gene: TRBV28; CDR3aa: CASTLSPCGRFNYGYTF; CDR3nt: TGTGCCAGCACCTTATCCCCTTGTGGAAGGTTCAACTATGGCTACACCTTC
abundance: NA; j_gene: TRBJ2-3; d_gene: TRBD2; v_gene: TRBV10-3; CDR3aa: CAISEVPGQGLAGATDTQYF; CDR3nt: TGTGCCATCAGTGAGGTTCCGGGGCAGGGGCTAGCGGGGGCCACAGATACGCAGTATTTT
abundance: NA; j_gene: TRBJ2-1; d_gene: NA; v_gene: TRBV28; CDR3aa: CASRYTTGTREQFF; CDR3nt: TGTGCCAGCAGGTATACGACAGGGACTAGGGAGCAGTTCTTC
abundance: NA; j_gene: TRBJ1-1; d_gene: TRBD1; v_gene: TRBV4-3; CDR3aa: CASSQDWTGPEAFF; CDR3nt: TGCGCCAGCAGCCAAGACTGGACAGGGCCTGAAGCTTTCTTT
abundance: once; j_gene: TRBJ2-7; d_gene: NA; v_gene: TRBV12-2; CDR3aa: CASRLFGSEQYF; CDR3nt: TGTGCAAGTCGCTTATTTGGCAGCGAGCAGTACTTC
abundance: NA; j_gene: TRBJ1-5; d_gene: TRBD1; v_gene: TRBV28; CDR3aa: CASTDGGGVKGNQPQHF; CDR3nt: TGTGCCAGCACCGACGGAGGGGGCGTTAAGGGCAATCAGCCCCAGCATTTT
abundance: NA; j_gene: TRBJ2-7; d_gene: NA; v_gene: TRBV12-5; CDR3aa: CASGLIPKRDSPYPQGEQYF; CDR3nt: TGTGCTAGTGGTTTGATTCCCAAGCGGGACAGCCCCTATCCCCAAGGCGAGCAGTACTTC
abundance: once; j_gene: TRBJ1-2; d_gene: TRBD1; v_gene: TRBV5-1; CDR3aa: CASSFSFWGQGSLLNYGYTF; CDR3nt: TGCGCCAGCAGCTTCTCTTTCTGGGGACAGGGGTCCCTCCTTAACTATGGCTACACCTTC
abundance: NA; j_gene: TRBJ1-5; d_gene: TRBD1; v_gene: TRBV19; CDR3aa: CASSIGTGDQPQHF; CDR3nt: TGTGCCAGTAGTATAGGAACAGGGGATCAGCCCCAGCATTTT
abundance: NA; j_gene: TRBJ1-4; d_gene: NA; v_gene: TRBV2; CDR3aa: CASSEGQFATNEKLFF; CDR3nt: TGTGCCAGCAGTGAAGGCCAATTTGCAACTAATGAAAAACTGTTTTTT
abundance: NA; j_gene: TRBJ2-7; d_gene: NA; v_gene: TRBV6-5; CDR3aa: CASSYKNCSYEQYF; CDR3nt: TGTGCCAGCAGTTACAAGAATTGTAGTTACGAGCAGTACTTC
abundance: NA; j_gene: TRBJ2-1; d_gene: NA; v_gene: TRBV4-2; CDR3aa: CASSPRETSPYNEQFF; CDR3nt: TGTGCCAGCAGCCCCAGGGAAACTTCCCCGTACAATGAGCAGTTCTTC
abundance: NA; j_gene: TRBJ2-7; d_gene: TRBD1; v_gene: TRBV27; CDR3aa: CASSGDRGLEQYF; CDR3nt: TGTGCCAGCAGCGGGGACAGGGGGCTCGAGCAGTACTTC
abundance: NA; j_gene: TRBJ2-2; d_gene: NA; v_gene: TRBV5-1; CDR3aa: CASSLTEELFF; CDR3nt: TGCGCCAGCAGCTTGACCGAGGAGCTGTTTTTT
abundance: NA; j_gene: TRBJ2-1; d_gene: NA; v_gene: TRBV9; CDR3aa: CASSARGLIDRLNEQFF; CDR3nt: TGTGCCAGCAGCGCAAGGGGCCTAATAGATCGTCTTAATGAGCAGTTCTTC
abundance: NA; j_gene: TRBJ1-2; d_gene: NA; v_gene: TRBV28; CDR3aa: CASSPTGYGYTF; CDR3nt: TGTGCCAGCAGCCCAACAGGGTATGGCTACACCTTC
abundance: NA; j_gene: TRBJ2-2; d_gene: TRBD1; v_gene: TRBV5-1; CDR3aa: CASSLRTGANTGELFF; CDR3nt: TGCGCCAGCAGCTTGCGGACAGGGGCGAACACCGGGGAGCTGTTTTTT
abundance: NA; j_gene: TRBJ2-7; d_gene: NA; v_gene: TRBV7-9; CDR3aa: CASSLGTTYEQYF; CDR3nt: TGTGCCAGCAGCTTAGGGACAACCTACGAGCAGTACTTC
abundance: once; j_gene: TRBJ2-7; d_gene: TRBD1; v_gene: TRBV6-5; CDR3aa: CASSETGAHEQYF; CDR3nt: TGTGCCAGCAGTGAAACAGGGGCCCACGAGCAGTACTTC
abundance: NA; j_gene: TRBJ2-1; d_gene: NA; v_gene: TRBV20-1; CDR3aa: CSARSSGEQFF; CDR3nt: TGCAGTGCTAGAAGTAGCGGTGAGCAGTTCTTC
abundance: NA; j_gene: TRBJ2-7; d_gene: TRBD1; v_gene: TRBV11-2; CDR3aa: CASSLDGQVSYEQYF; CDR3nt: TGTGCCAGCAGCTTAGACGGACAGGTCTCCTACGAGCAGTACTTC
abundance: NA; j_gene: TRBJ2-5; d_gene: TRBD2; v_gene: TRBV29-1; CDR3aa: CSVGTSGGKETQYF; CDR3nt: TGCAGCGTTGGGACTAGCGGGGGGAAAGAGACCCAGTACTTC
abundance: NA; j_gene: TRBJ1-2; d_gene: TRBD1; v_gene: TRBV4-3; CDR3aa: CASSRQGVSYGYTF; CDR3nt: TGCGCCAGCAGCCGACAGGGGGTTAGCTATGGCTACACCTTC
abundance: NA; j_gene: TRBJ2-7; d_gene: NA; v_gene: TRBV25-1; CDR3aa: CASLKPGVPREGYEQYF; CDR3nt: TGTGCCAGCCTAAAACCCGGCGTCCCAAGAGAGGGCTACGAGCAGTACTTC
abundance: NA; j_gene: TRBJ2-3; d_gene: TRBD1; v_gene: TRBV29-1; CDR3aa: CSVELPRDRDRGHDTQYF; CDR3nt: TGCAGCGTTGAACTACCTCGGGACCGGGACAGGGGGCATGATACGCAGTATTTT
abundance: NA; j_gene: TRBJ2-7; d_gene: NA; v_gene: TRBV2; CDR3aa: CASSVLGGTYEQYF; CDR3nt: TGTGCCAGCAGTGTGTTAGGAGGGACCTACGAGCAGTACTTC
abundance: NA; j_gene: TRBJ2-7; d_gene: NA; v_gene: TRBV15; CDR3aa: CATSSKSQGPDYEQYF; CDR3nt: TGTGCCACCAGCAGCAAAAGTCAGGGTCCAGACTACGAGCAGTACTTC
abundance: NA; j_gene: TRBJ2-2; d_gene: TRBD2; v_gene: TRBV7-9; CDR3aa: CASSLGLAGGVNTGELFF; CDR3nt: TGTGCCAGCAGCTTAGGACTAGCGGGGGGCGTGAACACCGGGGAGCTGTTTTTT
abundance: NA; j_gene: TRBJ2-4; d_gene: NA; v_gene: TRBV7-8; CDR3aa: CASSPGRGAEENIQYF; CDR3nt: TGTGCCAGCAGCCCGGGCAGGGGCGCCGAGGAAAACATTCAGTACTTC
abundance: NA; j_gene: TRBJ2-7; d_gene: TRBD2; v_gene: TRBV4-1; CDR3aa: CASSQVVSGAPYEQYF; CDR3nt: TGCGCCAGCAGCCAAGTTGTTAGCGGGGCCCCCTACGAGCAGTACTTC
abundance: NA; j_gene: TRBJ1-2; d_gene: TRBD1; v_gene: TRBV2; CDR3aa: CARIKATGAGYTF; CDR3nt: TGTGCCAGGATCAAAGCGACAGGGGCTGGCTACACCTTC
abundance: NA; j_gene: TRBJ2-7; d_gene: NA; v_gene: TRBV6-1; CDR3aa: CASSGPSTETYEQYF; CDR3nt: TGTGCCAGCAGTGGGCCTAGCACCGAGACCTACGAGCAGTACTTC
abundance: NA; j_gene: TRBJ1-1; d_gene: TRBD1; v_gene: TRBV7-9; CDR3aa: CASSFGTGTGCHEAFF; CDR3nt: TGTGCCAGCAGCTTCGGTACCGGGACAGGGTGCCATGAAGCTTTCTTT
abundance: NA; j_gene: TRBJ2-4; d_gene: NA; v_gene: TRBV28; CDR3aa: CASSLERDWRAKNIQYF; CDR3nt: TGTGCCAGCAGTTTAGAAAGGGATTGGAGGGCCAAAAACATTCAGTACTTC
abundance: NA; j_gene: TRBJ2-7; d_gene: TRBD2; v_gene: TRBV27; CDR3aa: CASRRLAGPYEQYF; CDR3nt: TGTGCCAGCCGTCGACTAGCGGGGCCGTACGAGCAGTACTTC
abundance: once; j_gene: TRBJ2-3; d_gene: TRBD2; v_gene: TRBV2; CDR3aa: CASSDGGATDTQYF; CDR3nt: TGTGCCAGCAGTGACGGGGGGGCAACAGATACGCAGTATTTT
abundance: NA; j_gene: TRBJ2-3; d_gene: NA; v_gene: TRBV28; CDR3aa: CASSFQGSVQNTDTQYF; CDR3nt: TGTGCCAGCAGTTTTCAAGGTAGCGTTCAGAACACAGATACGCAGTATTTT
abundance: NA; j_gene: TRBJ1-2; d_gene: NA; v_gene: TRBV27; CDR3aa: CASSLVTPPRWEGDGYTF; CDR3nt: TGTGCCAGCAGTTTAGTTACCCCCCCCAGGTGGGAAGGGGACGGCTACACCTTC
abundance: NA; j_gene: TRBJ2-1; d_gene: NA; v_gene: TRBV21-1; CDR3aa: CASSDTGGSSNEQFF; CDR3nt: TGTGCCAGCAGCGACACAGGGGGGTCGAGCAATGAGCAGTTCTTC
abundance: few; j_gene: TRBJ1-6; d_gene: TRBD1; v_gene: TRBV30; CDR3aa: CACLGQGNSPLHF; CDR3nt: TGTGCCTGTCTAGGACAGGGAAATTCACCCCTCCACTTT
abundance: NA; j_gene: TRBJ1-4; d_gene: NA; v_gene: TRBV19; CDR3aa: CASTPTGGTNEKLFF; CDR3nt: TGTGCCAGTACCCCGACAGGTGGGACTAATGAAAAACTGTTTTTT
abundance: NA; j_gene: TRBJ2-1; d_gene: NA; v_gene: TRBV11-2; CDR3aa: CASSITGTDYNEQFF; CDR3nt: TGTGCCAGCAGCATCACCGGGACGGATTACAATGAGCAGTTCTTC
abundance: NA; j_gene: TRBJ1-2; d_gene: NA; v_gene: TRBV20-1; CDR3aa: CSDRGYTF; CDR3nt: TGCAGTGACCGGGGCTACACCTTC
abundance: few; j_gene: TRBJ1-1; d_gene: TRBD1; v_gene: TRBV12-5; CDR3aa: CASGAQGANTEAFF; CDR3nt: TGTGCTAGTGGTGCCCAGGGGGCAAACACTGAAGCTTTCTTT
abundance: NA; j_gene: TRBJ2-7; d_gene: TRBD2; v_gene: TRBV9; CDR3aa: CATLAAYYEQYF; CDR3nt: TGTGCCACACTAGCGGCGTACTACGAGCAGTACTTC
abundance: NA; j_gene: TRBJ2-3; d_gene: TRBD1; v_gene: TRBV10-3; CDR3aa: CAISNKDREADTQYF; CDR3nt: TGTGCCATCAGTAATAAGGACAGGGAAGCAGATACGCAGTATTTT
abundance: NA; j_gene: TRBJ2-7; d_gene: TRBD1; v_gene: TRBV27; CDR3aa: CASSTRTGVSSYEQYF; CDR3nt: TGTGCCAGCAGTACCCGGACAGGGGTTTCCTCCTACGAGCAGTACTTC
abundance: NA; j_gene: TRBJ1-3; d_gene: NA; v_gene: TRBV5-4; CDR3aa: CASSPKPERHPSGNTIYF; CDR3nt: TGTGCCAGCAGCCCGAAGCCTGAACGGCACCCCTCTGGAAACACCATATATTTT
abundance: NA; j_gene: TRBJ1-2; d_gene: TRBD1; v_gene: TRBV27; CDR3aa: CASSTKGQGSYGYTF; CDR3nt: TGTGCCAGCAGTACAAAGGGACAGGGGAGCTATGGCTACACCTTC
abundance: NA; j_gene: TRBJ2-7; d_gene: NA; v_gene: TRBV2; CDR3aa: CASTSSGRGEQYF; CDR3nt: TGTGCCAGCACCAGCTCCGGTCGGGGCGAGCAGTACTTC